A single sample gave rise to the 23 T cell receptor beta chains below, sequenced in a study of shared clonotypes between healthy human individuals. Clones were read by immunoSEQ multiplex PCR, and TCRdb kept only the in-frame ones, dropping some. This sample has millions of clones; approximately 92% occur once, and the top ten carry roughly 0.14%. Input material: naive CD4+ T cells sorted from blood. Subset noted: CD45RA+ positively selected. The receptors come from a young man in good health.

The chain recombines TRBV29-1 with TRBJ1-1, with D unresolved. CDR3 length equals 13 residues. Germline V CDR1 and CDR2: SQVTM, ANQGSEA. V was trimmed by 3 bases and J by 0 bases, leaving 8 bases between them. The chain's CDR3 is CSVDRAMNTEAFF. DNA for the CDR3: TGCAGCGTTGATCGGGCAATGAACACTGAAGCTTTCTTT.

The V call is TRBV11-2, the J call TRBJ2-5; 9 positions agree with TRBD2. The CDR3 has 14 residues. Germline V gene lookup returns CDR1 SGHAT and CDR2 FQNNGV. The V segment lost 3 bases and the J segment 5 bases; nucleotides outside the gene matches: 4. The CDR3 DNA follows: TGTGCCAGCAGCTTCGCGGCGGGAGGGGAGACCCAGTACTTC. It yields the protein CASSFAAGGETQYF.

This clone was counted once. CDR3 DNA sequence: TGTGCCAGCAGCTTAATGGGCGCGAACACCGGGGAGCTGTTTTTT. Its protein is CASSLMGANTGELFF. The chain recombines TRBV11-2 with TRBJ2-2; D unclear. CDR3 length equals 15 residues. Per the germline V gene, CDR1 is SGHAT and CDR2 is FQNNGV. Trimming pared 2 bases from V and 0 bases from J, leaving 7 bases between.

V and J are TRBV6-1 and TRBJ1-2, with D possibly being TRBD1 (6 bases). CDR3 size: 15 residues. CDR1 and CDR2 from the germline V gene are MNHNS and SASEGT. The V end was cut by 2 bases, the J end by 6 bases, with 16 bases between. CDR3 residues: CASSEQTGPKDGYTF. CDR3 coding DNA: TGTGCCAGCAGTGAACAGACAGGACCTAAGGATGGCTACACCTTC.

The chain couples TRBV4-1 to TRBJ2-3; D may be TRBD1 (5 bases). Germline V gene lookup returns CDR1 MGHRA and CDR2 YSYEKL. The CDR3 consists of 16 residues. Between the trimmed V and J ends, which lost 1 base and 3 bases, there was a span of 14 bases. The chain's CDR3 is CASSQGLQGATDTQYF. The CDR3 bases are TGCGCCAGCAGCCAAGGCTTGCAAGGGGCAACAGATACGCAGTATTTT.

CDR3 nucleotide sequence: TGTGCCTGGACTACGATAGGAGGGGTGGGTGAAAAACTGTTTTTT. It yields the protein CAWTTIGGVGEKLFF. The chain combines TRBV30 with TRBJ1-4, with D perhaps TRBD1 (5 bases). The CDR3 has 15 residues. CDR1 is GTSNPN and CDR2 is SVGIG in the germline V gene (reference sequence). V was shortened by 4 bases and J by 7 bases, with 19 bases between the two germline ends.

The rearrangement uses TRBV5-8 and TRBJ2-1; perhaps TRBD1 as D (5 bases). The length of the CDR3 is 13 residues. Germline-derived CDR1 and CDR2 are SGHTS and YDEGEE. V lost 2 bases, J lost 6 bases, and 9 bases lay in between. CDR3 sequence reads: CASSFQGFNEQFF. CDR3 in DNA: TGTGCCAGCAGCTTTCAGGGATTCAATGAGCAGTTCTTC.

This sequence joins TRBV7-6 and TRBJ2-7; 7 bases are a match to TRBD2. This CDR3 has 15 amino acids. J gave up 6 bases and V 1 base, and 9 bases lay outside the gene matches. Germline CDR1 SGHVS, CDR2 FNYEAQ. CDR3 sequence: CASSLGEGWVGEQYF. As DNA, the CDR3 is TGTGCCAGCAGCTTAGGGGAGGGTTGGGTTGGCGAGCAGTACTTC.

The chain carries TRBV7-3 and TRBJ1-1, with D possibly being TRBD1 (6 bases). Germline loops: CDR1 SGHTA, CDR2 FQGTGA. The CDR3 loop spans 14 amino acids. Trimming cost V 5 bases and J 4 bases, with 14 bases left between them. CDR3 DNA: TGTGCCAGCAGCCCGTACAGGGTTACCACTGAAGCTTTCTTT. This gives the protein CASSPYRVTTEAFF.

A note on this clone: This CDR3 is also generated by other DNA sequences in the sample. The CDR3 bases are TGTGCCTGGGCCTTCCAAGAGACCCAGTACTTC. Translated, it gives CAWAFQETQYF. The rearrangement joins TRBV30 to TRBJ2-5; D gene unclear. The ends were cut back, 5 bases at V and 1 base at J, with 5 bases in the middle. This CDR3 spans 11 amino acids. Germline CDR1 GTSNPN, CDR2 SVGIG (reference sequence). Complete variable domain (other parts from reference TRBV30 and TRBJ2-5): SQTIHQWPATLVQPVGSPLSLECTVEGTSNPNLYWYRQAAGRGLQLLFYSVGIGQISSEVPQNLSASRPQDRQFILSSKKLLLSDSGFYLCAWAFQETQYFGPGTRLLVL.

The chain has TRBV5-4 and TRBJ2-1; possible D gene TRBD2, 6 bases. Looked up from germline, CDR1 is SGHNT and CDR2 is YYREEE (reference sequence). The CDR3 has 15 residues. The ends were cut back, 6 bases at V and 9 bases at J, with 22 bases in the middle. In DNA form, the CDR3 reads TGTGCCAGCACCGGCGGGGCATTTGACCCTGGTGAGCAGTTCTTC. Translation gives CASTGGAFDPGEQFF. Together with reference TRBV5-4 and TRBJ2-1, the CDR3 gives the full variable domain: ETGVTQSPTHLIKTRGQQVTLRCSSQSGHNTVSWYQQALGQGPQFIFQYYREEENGRGNFPPRFSGLQFPNYSSELNVNALELDDSALYLCASTGGAFDPGEQFFGPGTRLTVL.

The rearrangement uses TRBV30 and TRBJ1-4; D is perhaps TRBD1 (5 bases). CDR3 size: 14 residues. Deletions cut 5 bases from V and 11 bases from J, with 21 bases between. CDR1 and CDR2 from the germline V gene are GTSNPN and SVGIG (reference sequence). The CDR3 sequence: CAWDSGLRKGKLFF. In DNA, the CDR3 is TGTGCCTGGGATTCGGGGCTACGAAAGGGGAAACTGTTTTTT.

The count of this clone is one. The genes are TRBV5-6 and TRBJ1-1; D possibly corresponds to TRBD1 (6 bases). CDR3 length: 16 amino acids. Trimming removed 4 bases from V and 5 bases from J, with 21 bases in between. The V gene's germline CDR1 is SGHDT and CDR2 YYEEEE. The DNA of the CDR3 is TGTGCCAGCAGCCCCCAGGTCGGGGGGCCGGGAACTGAAGCTTTCTTT. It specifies CASSPQVGGPGTEAFF.

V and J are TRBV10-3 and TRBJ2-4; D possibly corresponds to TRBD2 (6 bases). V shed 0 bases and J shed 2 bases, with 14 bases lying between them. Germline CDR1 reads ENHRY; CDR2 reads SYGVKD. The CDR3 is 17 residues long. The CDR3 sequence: CAISESTGVLTKNIQYF. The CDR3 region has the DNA TGTGCCATCAGTGAGTCGACGGGGGTATTGACCAAAAACATTCAGTACTTC.

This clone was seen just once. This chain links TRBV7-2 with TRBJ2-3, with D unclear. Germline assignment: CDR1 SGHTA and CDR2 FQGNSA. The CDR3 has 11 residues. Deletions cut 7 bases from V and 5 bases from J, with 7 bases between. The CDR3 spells CASTAIDTQYF. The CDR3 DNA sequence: TGTGCCAGCACCGCCATAGATACGCAGTATTTT.

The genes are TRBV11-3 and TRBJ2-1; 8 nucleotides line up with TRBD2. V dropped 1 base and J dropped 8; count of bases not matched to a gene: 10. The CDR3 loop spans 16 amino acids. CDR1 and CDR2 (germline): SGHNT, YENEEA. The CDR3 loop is CASSLGGAAGGDEQFF. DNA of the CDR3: TGTGCCAGCAGCTTAGGGGGAGCGGCGGGAGGCGATGAGCAGTTCTTC.

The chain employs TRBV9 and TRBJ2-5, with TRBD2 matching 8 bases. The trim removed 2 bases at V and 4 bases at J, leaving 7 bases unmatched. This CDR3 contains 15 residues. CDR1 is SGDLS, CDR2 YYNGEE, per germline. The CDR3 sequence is CASSVLGGAGETQYF. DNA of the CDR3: TGTGCCAGCAGCGTCCTCGGGGGGGCTGGAGAGACCCAGTACTTC.

The CDR3 loop is CASSAQSYNEQFF. The DNA of the CDR3 is TGTGCCAGCAGTGCCCAATCCTACAATGAGCAGTTCTTC. The chain has TRBV25-1 and TRBJ2-1, with no clear D. This CDR3 has 13 residues. Germline CDR1 is MGHDK and CDR2 is SYGVNS. V was clipped by 4 bases and J by 1 base, with 5 bases between them.

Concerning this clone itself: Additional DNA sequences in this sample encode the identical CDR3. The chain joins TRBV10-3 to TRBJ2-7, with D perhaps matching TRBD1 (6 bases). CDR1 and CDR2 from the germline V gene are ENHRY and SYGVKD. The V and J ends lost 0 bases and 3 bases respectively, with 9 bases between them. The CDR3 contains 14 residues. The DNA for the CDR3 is TGTGCCATCAGTGAGTCAGGGGGAGACTACGAGCAGTACTTC. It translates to CAISESGGDYEQYF.

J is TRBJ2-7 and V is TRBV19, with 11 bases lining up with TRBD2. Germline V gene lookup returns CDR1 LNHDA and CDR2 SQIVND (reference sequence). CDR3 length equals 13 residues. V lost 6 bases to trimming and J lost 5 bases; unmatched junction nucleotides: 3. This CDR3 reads CASRTSGVDEQYF. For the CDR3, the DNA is TGTGCCAGTAGGACTAGCGGGGTCGACGAGCAGTACTTC.

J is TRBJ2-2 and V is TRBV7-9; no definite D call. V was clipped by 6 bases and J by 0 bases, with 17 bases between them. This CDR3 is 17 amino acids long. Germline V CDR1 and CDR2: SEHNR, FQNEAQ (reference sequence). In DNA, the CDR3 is TGTGCCAGCAGGAAACTTCGGACGCAGACGAACACCGGGGAGCTGTTTTTT. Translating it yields CASRKLRTQTNTGELFF.

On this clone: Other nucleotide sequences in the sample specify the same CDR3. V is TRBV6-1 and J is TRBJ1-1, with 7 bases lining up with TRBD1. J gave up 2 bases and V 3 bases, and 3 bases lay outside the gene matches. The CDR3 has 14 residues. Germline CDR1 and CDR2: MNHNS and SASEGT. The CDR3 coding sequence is TGTGCCAGCAGTGACAGGGGGTTAAACACTGAAGCTTTCTTT. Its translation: CASSDRGLNTEAFF.

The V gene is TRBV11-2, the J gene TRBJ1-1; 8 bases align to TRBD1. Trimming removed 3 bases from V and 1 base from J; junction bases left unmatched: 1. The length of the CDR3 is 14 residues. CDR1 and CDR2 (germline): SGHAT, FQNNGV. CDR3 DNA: TGTGCCAGCAGCTTCGGGACAGGGAACACTGAAGCTTTCTTT. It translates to CASSFGTGNTEAFF.